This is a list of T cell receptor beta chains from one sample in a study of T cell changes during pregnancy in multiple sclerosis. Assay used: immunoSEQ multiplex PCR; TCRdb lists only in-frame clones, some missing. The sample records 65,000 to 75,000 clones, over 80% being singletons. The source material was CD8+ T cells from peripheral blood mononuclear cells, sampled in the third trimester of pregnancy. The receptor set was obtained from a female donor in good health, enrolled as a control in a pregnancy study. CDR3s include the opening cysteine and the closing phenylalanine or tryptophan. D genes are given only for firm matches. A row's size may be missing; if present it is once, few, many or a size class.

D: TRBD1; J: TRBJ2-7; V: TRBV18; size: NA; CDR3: CASTDFGDRGYEQYF; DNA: TGTGCCAGCACTGACTTTGGGGACAGGGGTTACGAGCAGTACTTC
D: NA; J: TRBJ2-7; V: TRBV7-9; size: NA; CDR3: CASSGRTDGTYEQYF; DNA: TGTGCCAGCAGCGGCCGGACAGACGGTACCTACGAGCAGTACTTC
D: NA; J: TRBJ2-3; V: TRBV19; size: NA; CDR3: CASSNWAGSSDTQYF; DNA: TGTGCCAGTAGTAATTGGGCGGGGTCTTCCGATACGCAGTATTTT
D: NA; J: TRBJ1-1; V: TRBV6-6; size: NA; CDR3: CASSYSLGNTEAFF; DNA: TGTGCCAGCAGTTACTCCCTCGGGAACACTGAAGCTTTCTTT
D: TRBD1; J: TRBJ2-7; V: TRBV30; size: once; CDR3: CAWSVKAGQGAYEQYF; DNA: TGTGCCTGGAGTGTAAAAGCGGGACAGGGGGCCTACGAGCAGTACTTC
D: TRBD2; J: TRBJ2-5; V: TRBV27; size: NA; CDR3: CASSHRGGDETQYF; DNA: TGTGCCAGCAGTCACCGGGGGGGCGATGAGACCCAGTACTTC
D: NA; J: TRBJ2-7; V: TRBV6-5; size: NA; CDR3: CASSYGRTYEQYF; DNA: TGTGCCAGCAGTTACGGCAGAACCTACGAGCAGTACTTC
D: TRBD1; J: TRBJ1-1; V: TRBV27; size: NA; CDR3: CASSIPGTEVEAFF; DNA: TGTGCCAGCAGTATCCCCGGGACAGAAGTTGAAGCTTTCTTT
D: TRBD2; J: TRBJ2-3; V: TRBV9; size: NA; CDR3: CASSGSGGAPDTQYF; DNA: TGTGCCAGCAGCGGTAGCGGGGGGGCCCCAGATACGCAGTATTTT
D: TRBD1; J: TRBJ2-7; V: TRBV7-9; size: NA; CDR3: CATQEQGYEQYF; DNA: TGTGCCACCCAGGAACAGGGGTACGAGCAGTACTTC
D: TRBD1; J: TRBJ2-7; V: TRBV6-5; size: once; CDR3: CASSLDRSYEQYF; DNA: TGTGCCAGCAGCTTGGACAGGAGCTACGAGCAGTACTTC
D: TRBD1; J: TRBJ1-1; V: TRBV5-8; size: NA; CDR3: CASSLWQGDTEAFF; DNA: TGTGCCAGCAGCCTTTGGCAGGGGGACACTGAAGCTTTCTTT
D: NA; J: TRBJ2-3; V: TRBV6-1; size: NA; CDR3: CASSEDLSFPDTQYF; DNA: TGTGCCAGCAGTGAAGATTTGAGCTTCCCAGATACGCAGTATTTT
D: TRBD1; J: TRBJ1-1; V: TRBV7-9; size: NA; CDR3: CASSSETGAATEAFF; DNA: TGTGCCAGCAGCTCAGAGACAGGGGCGGCCACTGAAGCTTTCTTT
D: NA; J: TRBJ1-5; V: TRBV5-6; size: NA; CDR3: CASSLGGDNQPQHF; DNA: TGTGCCAGCAGCCTGGGGGGGGACAATCAGCCCCAGCATTTT
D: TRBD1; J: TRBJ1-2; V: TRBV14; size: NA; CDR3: CASSPPQGANYGYTF; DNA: TGTGCCAGCAGCCCCCCCCAGGGGGCTAACTATGGCTACACCTTC
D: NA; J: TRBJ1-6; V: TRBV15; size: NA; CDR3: CATSREKGVSLNSPLHF; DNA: TGTGCCACCAGCAGAGAAAAGGGAGTTTCCCTTAATTCACCCCTCCACTTT
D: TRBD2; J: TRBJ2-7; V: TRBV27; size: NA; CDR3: CASRRGANEQYF; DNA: TGTGCCAGCAGGCGGGGGGCCAACGAGCAGTACTTC
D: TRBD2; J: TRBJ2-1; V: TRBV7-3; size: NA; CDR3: CASSRTSGDYNEQFF; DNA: TGTGCCAGCAGCAGGACTAGCGGCGACTACAATGAGCAGTTCTTC
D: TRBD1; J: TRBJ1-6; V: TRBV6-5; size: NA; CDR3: CASSSTGTDNSPLHF; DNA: TGTGCCAGCAGCTCCACCGGGACAGATAATTCACCCCTCCACTTT
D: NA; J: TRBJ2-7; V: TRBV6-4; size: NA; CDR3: CASSDSETDEQYF; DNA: TGTGCCAGCAGTGACTCTGAGACAGACGAGCAGTACTTC
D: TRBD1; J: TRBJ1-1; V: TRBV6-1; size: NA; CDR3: CASSGKDRGLNTEAFF; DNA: TGTGCCAGCAGTGGAAAGGACAGGGGGTTAAACACTGAAGCTTTCTTT
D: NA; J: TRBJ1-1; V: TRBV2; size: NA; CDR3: CASSEPPGRNTEAFF; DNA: TGTGCCAGCAGTGAGCCCCCGGGTCGCAACACTGAAGCTTTCTTT
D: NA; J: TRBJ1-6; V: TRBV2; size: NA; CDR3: CASIPRSTAALWDSPLHF; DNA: TGTGCCAGCATCCCGAGGTCGACGGCAGCCTTATGGGATTCACCCCTCCACTTT